This TCR beta chain was captured in a study of T cell repertoires in cytomegalovirus infection (dated by TCRdb to the late 2010s). Background for the entire study: Because public TCR beta signatures pointed to carriage of CMV infection together with the matching HLA type, the HLA type of each donor mattered for the analysis. Overall study results and their limits: The ex vivo response was dominated by HLA-C-restricted CMV-specific TCR beta clonotypes, which also provided the single most frequent clonotype in two of eight donors. Cumulative frequency of public TCR beta family members discriminated carriers of CMV infection plus the relevant HLA type in this cohort and an independent 352-donor cohort.

Concerning this clonotype itself: There is no known antigen for this receptor. Base qualities are not at hand, and no much larger clone is one base apart.

The data were produced on an Illumina HiSeq 1500. In TCRdb, the public reads were trimmed at Q25 with fastp and aligned with MiXCR, with productive beta chains retained. CDR3 protein duplicates are merged, each entry listing the most common genes and DNA. This sample gives some 77,000 distinct CDR3 sequences in total; around 3.5% of them show up just once. 4% to 5.5% of the sample is held by the ten biggest clonotypes. The CDR3 goes from the cysteine to the phenylalanine over 14 residues. The only DNA kept is the CDR3, 42 bases in frame from the first base. V is cut by 1 base and J by 0 bases, and the space between the germline ends is 7 bases. CDR1 and CDR2 were assigned from the germline V gene as SGDLS and YYNGEE.

This clonotype was obtained from a human donor in good health (CMV status not recorded). Some clones in this sample may be carry-over from other donors' samples. This receptor chain uses TRBV9 and TRBJ1-2; confidence is insufficient to name the D gene. Sample: PBMCs. The CDR3 protein sequence reads: CASSVSRANYGYTF. The base sequence is TGTGCCAGCAGCGTAAGCAGAGCTAACTATGGCTACACCTTC. Outside the CDR3, residues come from the reference TRBV9 and TRBJ1-2 proteins, so the full variable domain is: DSGVTQTPKHLITATGQRVTLRCSPRSGDLSVYWYQQSLDQGLQFLIQYYNGEERAKGNILERFSAQQFPDLHSELNLSSLELGDSALYFCASSVSRANYGYTFGSGTRLTVV.